This T cell receptor (beta chain) was sequenced for a study of blood T cell repertoires in COVID-19. Study-wide background: PBMCs, B-cell-depleted T cells, or T cells were the source of the cDNA or gDNA that made up the material.

Authors' analysis steps: For nucleated cells, counts were estimated from reference gene primer amplification. Sequenced by immunoSEQ multiplex PCR; TCRdb stores in-frame clones only, minus some. For V, J and clone size, that table is used; D and trimming come from the DNA. The data show about 180,000 clones, with 89% seen just once and around 1.9% held by the top ten. There are 16 residues in the CDR3. After removal of 0 bases from V and 3 bases from J, the junction contained 1 base not matched to a gene. The germline gives CDR1 SGHAT, CDR2 FQDESV (reference sequence). The origin of this receptor is a man between 18 and 29 years old who had recovered from COVID-19. V is TRBV11-1 and J is TRBJ2-3; 12 bases align to TRBD2. The specimen sequenced was peripheral blood. The CDR3 is CASSLALAGGTDTQYF. For the CDR3, the DNA is TGTGCCAGCAGCTTAGCGCTAGCGGGAGGGACAGATACGCAGTATTTT.